The 5 T cell receptor beta chains presented below share a single source sample, sequenced in a study of tumor-infiltrating lymphocytes in primary liver carcinoma. The input was 400 to 500 ng total RNA; TCR beta cDNA was made from it with a constant-region primer. Nested multiplex PCR, run for three rounds with slightly modified ARM-PCR, yielded TCR beta libraries. For roughly 10 cycles apiece, the opening two PCR rounds ran with TRBV1-TRBV30 forward primers and a C-beta reverse primer. TCRdb ran MiXCR on the multiplex PCR reads and lists one entry per CDR3 protein. The sample includes 150,000 to 200,000 distinct CDR3 sequences, around 60% of them seen just once. Out of unsorted whole blood came the blood RNA, and germline DNA was extracted as well. Material: peripheral blood. The receptors here all came from a man aged 35-49 years with primary liver carcinoma and hepatitis B virus infection.

This clonotype was observed many times. This rearrangement joins TRBV6-2 or TRBV6-3 to TRBJ2-7; 7 bases are a match to TRBD2. CDR1 is MNHEY and CDR2 is SVGEGT in the germline V gene. This CDR3 has 14 amino acids. Trimming removed 0 bases from V and 1 base from J; junction bases left unmatched: 0. The CDR3 here is CASSYSRESYEQYF. The CDR3 nucleotides are TGTGCCAGCAGTTACTCGCGGGAGTCCTACGAGCAGTACTTC.

The rearrangement joins TRBV30 to TRBJ1-2, with 8 bases matching TRBD1. CDR3 size: 13 residues. Germline CDR1 GTSNPN, CDR2 SVGIG (reference sequence). Unmatched junction bases numbered 9, after V lost 4 bases and J lost 8 bases. CDR3 sequence reads: CAWIGTGRGGYTF. The CDR3 DNA is TGTGCCTGGATCGGGACAGGCCGAGGAGGCTACACCTTC.

On this clonotype itself: One end of the junction is discordant with germline, which a read error may explain. V and J are TRBV6-1 and TRBJ2-1; no clear D gene. This CDR3 is 15 amino acids long. The germline V gene encodes CDR1 MNHNS and CDR2 SASEGT. The CDR3 sequence is CTSSSGIDPYNEQFF. The CDR3, as DNA: TGTACCAGCAGTAGTGGGATAGACCCCTACAATGAGCAGTTCTTC.

This clonotype was found many times. The rearrangement uses TRBV11-2 and TRBJ2-1; 11 bases align to TRBD2. This CDR3 spans 15 amino acids. V shed 6 bases, J shed 7 bases, and the junction held 8 bases outside the gene matches. Looked up from germline, CDR1 is SGHAT and CDR2 is FQNNGV. CDR3 coding DNA: TGTGCCAGCAGGGTGGGTAGCGGGAGGGGTAATGAGCAGTTCTTC. It yields the protein CASRVGSGRGNEQFF.

The sample holds one count of this clonotype. Given the absence of the conserved phenylalanine or tryptophan at the CDR3 end, a read error is likely. The DNA is left out, because the CDR3 cannot be placed on it with certainty; the CDR3 is given as TCRdb lists it. The chain recombines TRBV11-2 with TRBJ2-5; the D segment call TRBD1 is taken from the table without a DNA check. The V gene's germline CDR1 is SGHAT and CDR2 FQNNGV. The CDR3 extends over 14 residues, inclusive of both ends. The chain's CDR3 is CASSLDRAGGGKYS.